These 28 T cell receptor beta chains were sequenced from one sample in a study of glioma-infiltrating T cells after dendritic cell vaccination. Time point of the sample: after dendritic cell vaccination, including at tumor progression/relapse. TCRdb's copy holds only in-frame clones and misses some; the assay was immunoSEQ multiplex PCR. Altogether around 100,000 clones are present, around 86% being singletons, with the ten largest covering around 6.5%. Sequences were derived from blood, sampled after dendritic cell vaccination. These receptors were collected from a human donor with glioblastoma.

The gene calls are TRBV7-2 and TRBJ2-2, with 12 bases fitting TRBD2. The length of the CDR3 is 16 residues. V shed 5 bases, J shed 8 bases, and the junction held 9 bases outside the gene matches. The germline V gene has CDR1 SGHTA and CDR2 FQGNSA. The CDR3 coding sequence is TGTGCCAGCAGCCTTGGGAGGACTAGCGGGGATGGGGAGCTGTTTTTT. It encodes CASSLGRTSGDGELFF.

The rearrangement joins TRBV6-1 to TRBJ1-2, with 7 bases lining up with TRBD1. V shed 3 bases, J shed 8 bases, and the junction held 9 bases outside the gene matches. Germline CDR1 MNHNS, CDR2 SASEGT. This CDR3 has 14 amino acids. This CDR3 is CASSDRQGSWGYTF. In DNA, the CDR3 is TGTGCCAGCAGTGACCGACAGGGCTCATGGGGCTACACCTTC.

CDR3 residues: CAWTQDSYSGNTIYF. Here the CDR3 DNA reads TGTGCCTGGACCCAGGACTCCTACTCTGGAAACACCATATATTTT. The chain combines TRBV30 with TRBJ1-3; no clear D gene. V was pared by 4 bases and J by 0 bases, with 13 bases between. The CDR3 runs 15 residues. CDR1 and CDR2 from the germline V gene are GTSNPN and SVGIG (reference sequence).

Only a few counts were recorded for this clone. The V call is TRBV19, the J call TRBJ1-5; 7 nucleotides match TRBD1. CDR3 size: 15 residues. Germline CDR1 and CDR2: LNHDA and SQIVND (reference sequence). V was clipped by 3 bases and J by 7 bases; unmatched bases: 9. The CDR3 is CASSMEGTALQPQHF. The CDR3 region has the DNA TGTGCCAGTAGTATGGAAGGGACAGCCTTACAGCCCCAGCATTTT.

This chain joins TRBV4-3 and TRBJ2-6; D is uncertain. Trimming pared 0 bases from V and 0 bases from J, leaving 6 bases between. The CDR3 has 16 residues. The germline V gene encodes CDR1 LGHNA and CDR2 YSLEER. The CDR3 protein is CASSQDTSSGANVLTF. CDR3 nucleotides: TGCGCCAGCAGCCAAGATACAAGCTCTGGGGCCAACGTCCTGACTTTC.

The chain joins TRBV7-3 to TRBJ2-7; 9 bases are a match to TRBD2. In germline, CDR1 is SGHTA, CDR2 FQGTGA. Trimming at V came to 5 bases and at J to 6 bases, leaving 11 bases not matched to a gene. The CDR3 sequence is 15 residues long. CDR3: CASSPTAGGHVEQYF. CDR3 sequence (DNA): TGTGCCAGCAGCCCAACGGCGGGGGGGCACGTCGAGCAGTACTTC. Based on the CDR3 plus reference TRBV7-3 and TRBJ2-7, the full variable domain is GAGVSQTPSNKVTEKGKYVELRCDPISGHTALYWYRQSLGQGPEFLIYFQGTGAADDSGLPNDRFFAVRPEGSVSTLKIQRTERGDSAVYLCASSPTAGGHVEQYFGPGTRLTVT.

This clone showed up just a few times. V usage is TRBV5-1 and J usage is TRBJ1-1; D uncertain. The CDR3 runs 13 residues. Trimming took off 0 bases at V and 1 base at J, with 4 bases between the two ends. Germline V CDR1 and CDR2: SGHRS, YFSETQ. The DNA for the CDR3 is TGCGCCAGCAGCTTGGCCGGGAACACTGAAGCTTTCTTT. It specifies CASSLAGNTEAFF.

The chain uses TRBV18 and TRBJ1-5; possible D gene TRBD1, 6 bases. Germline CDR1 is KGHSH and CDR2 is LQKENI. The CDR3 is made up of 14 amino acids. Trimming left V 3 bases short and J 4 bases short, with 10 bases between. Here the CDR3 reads CASSPGADNQPQHF. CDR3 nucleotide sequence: TGTGCCAGCTCACCGGGGGCTGATAATCAGCCCCAGCATTTT.

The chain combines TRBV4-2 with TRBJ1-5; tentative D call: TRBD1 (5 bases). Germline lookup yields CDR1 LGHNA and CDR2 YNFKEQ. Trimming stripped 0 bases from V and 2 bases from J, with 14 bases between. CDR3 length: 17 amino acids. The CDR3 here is CASSQEGGGEGNQPQHF. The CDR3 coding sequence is TGTGCCAGCAGCCAAGAGGGGGGAGGTGAAGGCAATCAGCCCCAGCATTTT.

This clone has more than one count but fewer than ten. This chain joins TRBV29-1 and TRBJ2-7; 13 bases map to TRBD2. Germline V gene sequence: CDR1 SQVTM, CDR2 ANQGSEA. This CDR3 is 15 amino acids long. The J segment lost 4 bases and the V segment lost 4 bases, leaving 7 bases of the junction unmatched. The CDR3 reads CSVGTSGGRWYEQYF. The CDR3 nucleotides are TGCAGCGTTGGGACTAGCGGGGGTCGGTGGTACGAGCAGTACTTC.

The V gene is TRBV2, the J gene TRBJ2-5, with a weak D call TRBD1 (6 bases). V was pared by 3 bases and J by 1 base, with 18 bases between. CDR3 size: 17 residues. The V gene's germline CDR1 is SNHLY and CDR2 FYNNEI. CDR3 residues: CASSEIRTGTIQETQYF. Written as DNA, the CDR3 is TGTGCCAGCAGTGAGATAAGAACAGGGACGATCCAAGAGACCCAGTACTTC.

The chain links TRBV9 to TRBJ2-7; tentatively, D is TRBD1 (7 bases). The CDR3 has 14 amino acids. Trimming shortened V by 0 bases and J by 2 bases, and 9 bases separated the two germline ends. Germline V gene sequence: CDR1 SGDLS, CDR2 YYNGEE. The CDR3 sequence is CASSVGRGPYEQYF. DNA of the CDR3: TGTGCCAGCAGCGTAGGGAGGGGGCCCTACGAGCAGTACTTC.

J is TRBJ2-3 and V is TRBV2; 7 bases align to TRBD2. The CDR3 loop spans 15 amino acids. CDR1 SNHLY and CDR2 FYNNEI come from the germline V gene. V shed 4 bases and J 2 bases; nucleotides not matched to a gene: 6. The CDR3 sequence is CASSGYGGTTDTQYF. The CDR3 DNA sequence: TGTGCCAGCAGTGGCTACGGGGGGACCACAGATACGCAGTATTTT.

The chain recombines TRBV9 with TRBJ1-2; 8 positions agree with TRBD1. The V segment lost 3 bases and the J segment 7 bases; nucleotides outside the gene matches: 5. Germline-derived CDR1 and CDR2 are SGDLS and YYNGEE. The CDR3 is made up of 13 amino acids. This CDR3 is CASSERQGSGYTF. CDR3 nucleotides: TGTGCCAGCAGCGAGCGACAGGGGAGTGGCTACACCTTC.

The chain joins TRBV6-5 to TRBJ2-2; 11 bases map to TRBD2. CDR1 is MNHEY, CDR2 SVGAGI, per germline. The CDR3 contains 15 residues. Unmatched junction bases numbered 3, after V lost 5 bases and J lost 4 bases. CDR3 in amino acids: CASSLLAGVTGELFF. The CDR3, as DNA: TGTGCCAGCAGTCTACTAGCGGGGGTCACCGGGGAGCTGTTTTTT.

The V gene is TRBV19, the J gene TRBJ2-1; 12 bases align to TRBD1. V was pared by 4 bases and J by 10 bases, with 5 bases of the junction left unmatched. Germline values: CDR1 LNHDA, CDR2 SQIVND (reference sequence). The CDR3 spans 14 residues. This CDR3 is CASSTGTGGGEQFF. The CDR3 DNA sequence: TGTGCCAGTAGTACGGGGACAGGGGGCGGGGAGCAGTTCTTC.

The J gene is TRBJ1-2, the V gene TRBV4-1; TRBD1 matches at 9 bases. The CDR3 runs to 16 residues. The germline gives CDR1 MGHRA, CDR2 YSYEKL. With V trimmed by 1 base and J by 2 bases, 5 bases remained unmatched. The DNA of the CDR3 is TGCGCCAGCAGCCAAGGACCACAGGGGGCGAACTATGGCTACACCTTC. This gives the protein CASSQGPQGANYGYTF.

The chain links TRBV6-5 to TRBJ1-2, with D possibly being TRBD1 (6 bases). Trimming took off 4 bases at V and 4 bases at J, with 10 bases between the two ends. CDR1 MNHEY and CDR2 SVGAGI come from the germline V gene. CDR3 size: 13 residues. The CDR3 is CASSWGGVYGYTF. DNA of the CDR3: TGTGCCAGCAGTTGGGGGGGCGTCTATGGCTACACCTTC.

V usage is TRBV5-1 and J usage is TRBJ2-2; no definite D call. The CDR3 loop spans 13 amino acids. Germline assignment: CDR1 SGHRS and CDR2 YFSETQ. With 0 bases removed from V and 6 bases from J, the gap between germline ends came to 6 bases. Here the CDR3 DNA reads TGCGCCAGCAGCTTGGTTCCGTCCGGGGAGCTGTTTTTT. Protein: CASSLVPSGELFF. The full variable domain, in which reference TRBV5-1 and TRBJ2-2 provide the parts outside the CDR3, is KAGVTQTPRYLIKTRGQQVTLSCSPISGHRSVSWYQQTPGQGLQFLFEYFSETQRNKGNFPGRFSGRQFSNSRSEMNVSTLELGDSALYLCASSLVPSGELFFGEGSRLTVL.

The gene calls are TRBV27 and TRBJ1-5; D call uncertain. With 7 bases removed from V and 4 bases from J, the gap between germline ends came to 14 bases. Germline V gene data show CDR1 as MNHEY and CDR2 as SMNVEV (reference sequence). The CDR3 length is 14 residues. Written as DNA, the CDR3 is TGTGCCAGCATGTTAACAAACGGGAATCAGCCCCAGCATTTT. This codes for CASMLTNGNQPQHF.

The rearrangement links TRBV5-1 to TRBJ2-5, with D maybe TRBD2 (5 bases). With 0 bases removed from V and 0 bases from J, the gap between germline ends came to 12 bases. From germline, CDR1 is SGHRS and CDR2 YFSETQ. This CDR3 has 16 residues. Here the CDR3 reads CASSLGRAVYQETQYF. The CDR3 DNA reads TGCGCCAGCAGCTTGGGCCGAGCGGTGTACCAAGAGACCCAGTACTTC.

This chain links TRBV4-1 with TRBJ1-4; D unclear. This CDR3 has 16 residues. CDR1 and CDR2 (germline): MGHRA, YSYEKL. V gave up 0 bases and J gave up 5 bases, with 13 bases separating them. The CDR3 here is CASSQDGVGGNEKLFF. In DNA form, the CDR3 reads TGCGCCAGCAGCCAAGATGGAGTAGGTGGGAATGAAAAACTGTTTTTT.

This chain's CDR3 is CASRTSTGGYTF. The CDR3 DNA follows: TGTGCCAGCAGGACATCGACGGGGGGCTACACCTTC. The chain uses TRBV6-5 and TRBJ1-2; no reliable D call. The CDR3 is 12 residues long. Germline-derived CDR1 and CDR2 are MNHEY and SVGAGI. Trimming cost V 6 bases and J 8 bases, with 13 bases left between them.

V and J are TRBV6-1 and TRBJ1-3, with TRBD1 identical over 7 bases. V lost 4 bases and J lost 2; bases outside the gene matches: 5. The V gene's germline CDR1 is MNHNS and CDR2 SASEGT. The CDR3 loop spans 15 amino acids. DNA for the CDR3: TGTGCCAGCAGTGGGGACAGCTACACTGGAAACACCATATATTTT. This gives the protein CASSGDSYTGNTIYF.

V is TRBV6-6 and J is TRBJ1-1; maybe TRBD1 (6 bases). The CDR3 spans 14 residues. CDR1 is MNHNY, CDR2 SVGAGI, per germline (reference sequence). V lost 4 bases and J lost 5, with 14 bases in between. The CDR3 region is CASSSAGAGTEAFF. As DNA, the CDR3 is TGTGCCAGCAGTTCCGCGGGGGCGGGAACTGAAGCTTTCTTT.

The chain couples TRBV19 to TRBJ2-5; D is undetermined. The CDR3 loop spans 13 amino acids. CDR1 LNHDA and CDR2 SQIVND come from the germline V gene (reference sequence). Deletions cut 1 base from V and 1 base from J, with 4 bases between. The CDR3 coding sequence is TGTGCCAGTAGTATAGTTAGCCAAGAGACCCAGTACTTC. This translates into CASSIVSQETQYF.

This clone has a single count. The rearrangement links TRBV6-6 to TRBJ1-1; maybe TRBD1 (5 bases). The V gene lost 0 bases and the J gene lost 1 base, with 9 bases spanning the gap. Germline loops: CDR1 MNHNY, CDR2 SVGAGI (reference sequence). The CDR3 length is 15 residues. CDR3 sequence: CASSYSTGANTEAFF. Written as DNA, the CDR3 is TGTGCCAGCAGTTACTCGACTGGGGCGAACACTGAAGCTTTCTTT.

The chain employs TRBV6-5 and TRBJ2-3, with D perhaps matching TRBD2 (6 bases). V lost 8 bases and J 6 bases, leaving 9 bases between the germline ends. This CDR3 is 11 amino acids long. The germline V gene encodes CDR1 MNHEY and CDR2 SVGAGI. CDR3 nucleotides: TGTGCCAGCGGGGGGATCGATACGCAGTATTTT. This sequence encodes CASGGIDTQYF.